The T cell receptor (beta chain) under discussion was sequenced for a study of T cell repertoires in cytomegalovirus infection. Study details: CMV infection together with matching HLA type was indicated by public TCR beta signatures.

CDR1 SGDLS and CDR2 YYNGEE come from the germline V gene. CDR3 length equals 18 residues. V was shortened by 0 bases and J by 4 bases, with 20 bases between the two germline ends. One entry per CDR3 protein, called by TCRdb with MiXCR from the reads. In the table there are around 530,000 distinct CDR3 sequences, approximately 15% of which are singletons. Notes on the study in general: Using cumulative public TCR beta family frequency, the authors identified those who carried CMV together with the relevant HLA. HLA-C-restricted CMV clonotypes gave the most frequent clonotype in two of eight donors.

In regard to this clonotype: Antigen specificity is unknown.

The chain joins TRBV9 to TRBJ2-4; the D call may be TRBD1 or TRBD2 (6 bases each). The clonotype was recovered from a human donor in good health (CMV status not recorded). Some clones in this sample may be carry-over from other donors' samples. The sample taken for sequencing was CD8+ T cells from PBMCs. In nucleotides, the CDR3 is TGTGCCAGCAGCGTAGGGGGGTCCCCAACAGGGAGGAAAAACATTCAGTACTTC. It is translated as CASSVGGSPTGRKNIQYF.